The rows below give T cell receptor beta chains drawn from one sample of a study of blood T cell repertoires in COVID-19. Using immunoSEQ multiplex PCR, the repertoire was profiled, and TCRdb retains in-frame clones only, with some absent. The table includes 200,000 or so clones, approximately 84% detected once. The material sequenced was peripheral blood. Receptor source: a man aged 35 to 55 with active or convalescent COVID-19. The conserved cysteine and the conserved F or W are not part of the CDR3 here.

j_call,v_call,cdr3_aa
TRBJ1-1,TRBV10-3,AISETGENTEAF
TRBJ1-1,TRBV2,ANYRSTIGTEAF
TRBJ2-3,TRBV7-2,ASSLGVVGQGATDTQY
TRBJ1-6,TRBV11-2,ASSLTGWNSPLH
TRBJ1-2,TRBV2,ASSTGTAYGYT
TRBJ2-4,TRBV3-1/TRBV3-2,ASSPLGSKNIQY
TRBJ1-4,TRBV4-1,ASSPPGRGRGNEKLF
TRBJ1-2,TRBV6-5,ASSYPPNRDGYT
TRBJ1-6,TRBV18,ASSPREGDSPLH
TRBJ2-3,TRBV27,ASSFIADYGDTQY
TRBJ1-5,TRBV12-1,ASSQTKDDSNQPQH
TRBJ2-1,TRBV28,ASSLGQGRYNEQF
TRBJ2-5,TRBV12-3/TRBV12-4,ASSLFRRQTQY